These 4 T cell receptor beta chains originate from one sample sequenced in a study of CD8 T cells in Susac syndrome. Reverse transcription of roughly 0.5 to 1 ug RNA used random hexamers. TCRdb recomputed calls from the immunoSEQ multiplex PCR reads with MiXCR, one row per CDR3 protein. The sample contains some 130,000 distinct CDR3 sequences, over 75% of which appear only once. The sequenced sample consisted of CD8+ T cells from PBMCs. Receptor source: a human donor with multiple sclerosis.

The chain recombines TRBV9 with TRBJ2-1, with D possibly TRBD1 on 6 matching bases. This CDR3 comprises 15 residues. Germline assignment: CDR1 SGDLS and CDR2 YYNGEE. V was shortened by 2 bases and J by 2 bases, with 11 bases between the two germline ends. Here the CDR3 reads CASSVQNRAYNEQFF. The CDR3 DNA is TGTGCCAGCAGCGTCCAGAACAGGGCCTACAATGAGCAGTTCTTC.

The chain has TRBV20-1 and TRBJ1-1; D gene unclear. CDR3 length equals 12 residues. Trimming pared 6 bases from V and 4 bases from J, leaving 12 bases between. The V gene's germline CDR1 is DFQATT and CDR2 SNEGSKA (reference sequence). The CDR3 region is CSARASTTEAFF. CDR3 in DNA: TGCAGTGCCCGGGCCTCAACCACTGAAGCTTTCTTT.

The chain is built from TRBV20-1 and TRBJ2-3; 10 bases map to TRBD2. Unmatched junction bases numbered 5, after V lost 0 bases and J lost 2 bases. Germline lookup yields CDR1 DFQATT and CDR2 SNEGSKA (reference sequence). The CDR3 consists of 16 residues. In DNA, the CDR3 is TGCAGTGCTAGAGATCCCACTAGCGGGGACACAGATACGCAGTATTTT. Protein product: CSARDPTSGDTDTQYF.

This chain links TRBV28 with TRBJ2-7; D might be TRBD2 (6 bases). Germline CDR1 is MDHEN and CDR2 is SYDVKM. This CDR3 has 14 residues. Trimming removed 6 bases at V and 1 base at J, with 13 bases between. The CDR3 DNA reads as TGTGCCAGCAGCCCCCTAGCGTATTCCTACGAGCAGTACGTC. Amino acid sequence: CASSPLAYSYEQYV.